This TCR beta chain derives from a study of shared clonotypes between healthy human individuals. Assay: immunoSEQ multiplex PCR; the TCRdb copy retains only in-frame clones and omits some. The table includes 2 million to 3 million clones, roughly 93% detected once. The origin of this receptor is a man in his late teens or twenties in good health. Some clones in this sample may be carry-over from other donors' samples. Material: naive CD4+ T cells from PBMCs. Subset in this sample: CD45RA+ positively selected.

CDR3: CAINSGRGDEKLFF. The CDR3 DNA sequence: TGTGCCATCAACTCGGGCAGGGGGGATGAAAAACTGTTTTTT. The chain uses TRBV10-3 and TRBJ1-4; TRBD1 matches at 7 bases. This CDR3 comprises 14 residues. V gave up 7 bases and J gave up 6 bases; unmatched junction bases: 8. Germline V lookup: CDR1 ENHRY, CDR2 SYGVKD.